Listed below are T cell receptor beta chains from one sample, sequenced in a study of T cell responses to AZD1222 COVID-19 vaccine. Sequencing used immunoSEQ multiplex PCR; TCRdb keeps in-frame clones, though not all of them. The table has 70,000 to 95,000 clones, 91% seen once. The sample in question was peripheral blood, obtained 28 days after the second AZD1222 dose. These receptors were collected from an adult who received the AZD1222 COVID-19 vaccine. CDR3s include the opening cysteine and the closing phenylalanine or tryptophan. The size of a clone is reported for some rows only, either as once, few or many, or as a class for expanded clones.

v_gene,abundance,j_gene,CDR3aa
TRBV29-1,-,TRBJ2-7,CSVEATGRPGEQYF
TRBV19,-,TRBJ1-6,CASRWGANSPLHF
TRBV4-1,-,TRBJ2-1,CASSLREDYEQFF
TRBV28,-,TRBJ2-2,CASRTANTGELFF
TRBV19,-,TRBJ2-7,CASSMGQIYEQYF
TRBV9,-,TRBJ2-3,CASSVGAGPDTQYF
TRBV19,-,TRBJ2-1,CASSSRGLAGSNEQFF
TRBV11-3,-,TRBJ2-1,CASSKRGRTYNEQFF
TRBV7-9,-,TRBJ1-6,CASSLAGGQGYNSPLHF
TRBV5-1,-,TRBJ2-5,CASSFGRGEETQYF
TRBV2,-,TRBJ1-1,CASGMTSRNTEAFF
TRBV20-1,once,TRBJ2-1,CSASPSRGDNEQFF
TRBV28,-,TRBJ2-7,CASSLFEQYF
TRBV28,-,TRBJ1-6,CASRQGDRSPLHF
TRBV5-4,-,TRBJ2-7,CASTHPGLAAYEQYF
TRBV5-1,-,TRBJ2-7,CASSLDRYGGEQYF
TRBV6-5,-,TRBJ1-2,CASQLGAEWSYGYTF
TRBV29-1,-,TRBJ1-1,CSVGALIVNTEAFF
TRBV6-5,-,TRBJ2-7,CASSRTISYEQYF
TRBV7-9,-,TRBJ1-3,CASSQTANTIYF
TRBV6-2/TRBV6-3,-,TRBJ2-3,CASSRLAGTTDTQYF
TRBV30,-,TRBJ2-5,CAWSAGISGETQYF
TRBV5-1,-,TRBJ2-1,CASSSSPLGGEQFF
TRBV3-1/TRBV3-2,-,TRBJ2-1,CAAKTPGRPSSYNEQFF
TRBV7-7,-,TRBJ2-2,CASSPHGDIDTGELFF
TRBV7-9,once,TRBJ2-1,CASSPRVAAYNEQFF
TRBV11-2,-,TRBJ2-1,CASRTSRTSGRGYNEQFF
TRBV6-5,-,TRBJ1-3,CASQGFDDTIYF
TRBV15,-,TRBJ1-4,CATSRDSPRANEKLFF
TRBV5-4,few,TRBJ2-2,CASSRDGSLNTGELFF
TRBV11-2,-,TRBJ2-7,CASSFDGYEQYF
TRBV7-2,-,TRBJ2-1,CASSLVASGSMGNEQFF